Listed here are 6 T cell receptor beta chains from one sample, sequenced in a study of T-cell memory formation after mild COVID-19. TCRdb reanalysed the 5' RACE reads using MiXCR and keeps one entry per CDR3 protein. The data contain 450,000 to 650,000 distinct CDR3 sequences, 18% of them singletons. Sequenced input: PBMCs or a T cell subset sorted from them (not recorded which). The origin of the receptors is an adult woman who had mild COVID-19 (a few samples of this study predate the infection). Cell type and time point are not known.

V is TRBV12-3 or TRBV12-4 and J is TRBJ2-2, with unresolved D. V was trimmed by 11 bases and J by 0 bases, leaving 10 bases between them. The CDR3 is 13 amino acids. CDR3 loop: CAQGRTNTGELFF. The CDR3 DNA sequence: TGTGCCCAAGGGCGGACGAACACCGGGGAGCTGTTTTTT.

A few counts support this clonotype. The chain employs TRBV24-1 and TRBJ2-2, with TRBD1 matching 8 bases. The CDR3 is 18 amino acids. V dropped 3 bases and J dropped 7; count of bases not matched to a gene: 15. The germline CDR1 and CDR2 sequences are KGHDR and SFDVKD. Here the CDR3 reads CATSDPVRGRGLDGELFF. In DNA form, the CDR3 reads TGTGCCACCAGTGATCCGGTCCGGGGCAGGGGGCTTGACGGGGAGCTGTTTTTT.

CDR3 residues: CASSFGLSTDTQYF. For the CDR3, the DNA is TGTGCCAGCAGTTTCGGACTTAGCACAGATACGCAGTATTTT. The genes are TRBV12-3 or TRBV12-4 and TRBJ2-3; weak D call: TRBD2 (5 bases). The CDR3 runs to 14 residues. V shed 3 bases and J shed 0 bases, with 7 bases lying between them.

This clonotype turned up a few times. The V call is TRBV5-1, the J call TRBJ2-3, with 13 bases identical to TRBD2. V was pared by 0 bases and J by 2 bases, with 12 bases of the junction left unmatched. Germline V gene data show CDR1 as SGHRS and CDR2 as YFSETQ. This CDR3 contains 20 residues. The CDR3 here is CASSLARGLAGYINTDTQYF. The CDR3, as DNA: TGCGCCAGCAGCTTGGCCCGGGGACTAGCGGGGTATATTAACACAGATACGCAGTATTTT.

The rearrangement uses TRBV21-1 and TRBJ2-7. TRBV21-1 is termed a pseudogene. This CDR3 is built from 12 residues. CDR3 nucleotide sequence: TGTGCCAGCAGCAAGGGGTTGAACGAGCAGTACTTC. This gives the protein CASSKGLNEQYF.

The rearrangement uses TRBV4-3 and TRBJ2-5, with D maybe TRBD2 (5 bases). Germline loops: CDR1 LGHNA, CDR2 YSLEER. V lost 3 bases and J 5 bases, leaving 13 bases between the germline ends. This CDR3 contains 14 residues. The CDR3 is CASSQVGGGETQYF. CDR3 sequence (DNA): TGCGCCAGCAGCCAGGTCGGAGGTGGGGAGACCCAGTACTTC.